This T cell receptor (beta chain) was sequenced during a study of PD-1 blockade in classical Hodgkin lymphoma. Study-wide points: Prior therapy or disease activity may underlie the repertoire differences, whose causes remain undefined. In CD4+ cells, TCR diversity went up significantly by C4D1, but in CD8+ cells it did not. Exclusion covered patients beginning nivolumab under 1 year post-ASCT.

TCRdb's copy holds only in-frame clones and misses some; the assay was immunoSEQ multiplex PCR. The sample lists about 98,000 clones, just under 95% seen once, with 2.8% in the top ten. V was clipped by 4 bases and J by 7 bases, with 13 bases between them. In germline, CDR1 is SQVTM, CDR2 ANQGSEA. CDR3 size: 13 residues. The patients all showed relapse after autologous stem cell transplantation, while their brentuximab vedotin exposure varied. Relapsed/refractory classical Hodgkin lymphoma patients had complete, partial or progressive responses. As to this clone: Its antigen is unidentified.

The material was peripheral blood mononuclear cells (PBMCs), obtained at baseline. The receptor was isolated from a human donor with classical Hodgkin lymphoma. The V gene is TRBV29-1, the J gene TRBJ1-4, with D possibly being TRBD1 (5 bases). The CDR3 bases are TGCAGCGTTGCACGGGGCCCGTCTGAAAAACTGTTTTTT. Protein product: CSVARGPSEKLFF.